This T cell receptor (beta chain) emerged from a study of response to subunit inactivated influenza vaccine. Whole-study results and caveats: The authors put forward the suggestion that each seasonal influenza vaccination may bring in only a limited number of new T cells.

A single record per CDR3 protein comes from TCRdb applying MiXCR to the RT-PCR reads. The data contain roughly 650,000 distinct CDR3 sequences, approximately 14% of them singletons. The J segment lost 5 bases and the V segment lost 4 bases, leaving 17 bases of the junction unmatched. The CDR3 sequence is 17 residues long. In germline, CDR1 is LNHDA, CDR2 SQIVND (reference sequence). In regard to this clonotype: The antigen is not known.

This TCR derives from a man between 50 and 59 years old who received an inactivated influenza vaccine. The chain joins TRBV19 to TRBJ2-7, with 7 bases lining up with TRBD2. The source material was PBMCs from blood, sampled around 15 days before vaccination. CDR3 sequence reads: CASSTGSGGAGINEQYF. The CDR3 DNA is TGTGCCAGTAGTACGGGGTCGGGGGGAGCAGGGATCAACGAGCAGTACTTC.